The entry that follows covers one T cell receptor beta chain sequence. Distinct nucleotide sequences in the sample also encode this CDR3. These data belong to a study of shared clonotypes between healthy human individuals. Naive CD8 populations comprised CD45RO-negative cells positively selected for CCR7, excluding terminally differentiated effector memory CD45RA+ cells. On sorted subsets, replicate PCRs used about 0.2 ug DNA, or about 30,000 T cell genomes. Sequencing used immunoSEQ multiplex PCR; TCRdb keeps in-frame clones, though not all of them. The table includes about 820,000 clones, 80% to 95% detected once. The CDR3 consists of 14 residues. V lost 3 bases and J lost 4; bases outside the gene matches: 4. The germline CDR1 and CDR2 sequences are MNHEY and SMNVEV (reference sequence).

This sequence was found in a man aged 25-45 years in good health. The sequencing sample was made of naive CD8+ T cells sorted from blood. The V call is TRBV27, the J call TRBJ1-2; 8 bases are shared with TRBD1. The CDR3 region is CASSFTGGAYGYTF. Written as DNA, the CDR3 is TGTGCCAGCAGTTTCACAGGGGGAGCCTATGGCTACACCTTC.